Listed below are T cell receptor beta chains from one sample, sequenced in a study of T-cell reconstitution after alpha-beta-depleted transplantation in children. MiXCR was run by TCRdb on the PCR reads, yielding one entry per CDR3 protein. The sample records more than 500,000 distinct CDR3 sequences, more than 9.5% being singletons. Sequencing used PBMCs, mostly from graft donor cells, obtained 180 days after TCRalphabeta/CD19-depleted stem cell transplant. These receptors came from a female patient between 2 and 15 years old who had a stem cell transplant for aplastic anemia, so the T cells may come from the graft donor. CDR3s include the opening cysteine and the closing phenylalanine or tryptophan. The order of the fields is J gene, D gene, V gene, clone size, CDR3 length, CDR3 protein, CDR3 DNA. The D gene is left open where the match is weak. A clone size is listed for some rows: how often the clone was seen (once, few, many), or a class if it is expanded.

j_call: TRBJ1-2; d_call: -; v_call: TRBV9; clone_size: few; cdr3_length: 16; cdr3_aa: CASSDPVGSGAYGYTF; cdr3_nt: TGTGCCAGCAGCGATCCCGTTGGTTCGGGCGCGTATGGCTACACCTTC
j_call: TRBJ1-2; d_call: -; v_call: TRBV7-7; clone_size: -; cdr3_length: 12; cdr3_aa: CASSPWYDGYTF; cdr3_nt: TGTGCCAGCAGCCCTTGGTACGATGGCTACACCTTC
j_call: TRBJ2-3; d_call: -; v_call: TRBV5-1; clone_size: many; cdr3_length: 16; cdr3_aa: CASSLQPLESTDTQYF; cdr3_nt: TGCGCCAGCAGCTTGCAACCCCTTGAGAGCACAGATACGCAGTATTTT
j_call: TRBJ1-5; d_call: -; v_call: TRBV7-8; clone_size: -; cdr3_length: 15; cdr3_aa: CASSLAAGSNQPQHF; cdr3_nt: TGTGCCAGCAGCTTAGCCGCGGGTAGCAATCAGCCCCAGCATTTT
j_call: TRBJ1-5; d_call: TRBD1; v_call: TRBV18; clone_size: few; cdr3_length: 15; cdr3_aa: CASSSGQGGHQPQHF; cdr3_nt: TGTGCCAGCTCAAGTGGACAGGGTGGGCATCAGCCCCAGCATTTT
j_call: TRBJ2-5; d_call: TRBD1; v_call: TRBV7-9; clone_size: -; cdr3_length: 15; cdr3_aa: CASSPGQTVQETQYF; cdr3_nt: TGTGCCAGCAGTCCGGGACAGACAGTCCAAGAGACCCAGTACTTC
j_call: TRBJ2-1; d_call: -; v_call: TRBV5-4; clone_size: few; cdr3_length: 16; cdr3_aa: CASSNQTGPKFNEQFF; cdr3_nt: TGTGCCAGCAGCAATCAAACGGGACCCAAGTTTAATGAGCAGTTCTTC
j_call: TRBJ1-1; d_call: -; v_call: TRBV21-1; clone_size: -; cdr3_length: 18; cdr3_aa: CAISKALGFILKNTEAFF; cdr3_nt: TGTGCCATCAGCAAAGCGCTCGGTTTTATTTTGAAGAACACTGAAGCTTTCTTT
j_call: TRBJ1-1; d_call: -; v_call: TRBV29-1; clone_size: many; cdr3_length: 13; cdr3_aa: CSVVWGLNTEAFF; cdr3_nt: TGCAGCGTTGTCTGGGGGCTCAACACTGAAGCTTTCTTT
j_call: TRBJ1-3; d_call: -; v_call: TRBV12-3/TRBV12-4; clone_size: few; cdr3_length: 16; cdr3_aa: CASSSRRGTGGNTIYF; cdr3_nt: TGTGCCAGCAGTTCCCGACGAGGGACGGGAGGAAACACCATATATTTT
j_call: TRBJ2-2; d_call: -; v_call: TRBV29-1; clone_size: -; cdr3_length: 12; cdr3_aa: CSVVLGAGELFF; cdr3_nt: TGCAGCGTGGTCCTTGGGGCCGGGGAGCTGTTTTTT
j_call: TRBJ2-1; d_call: TRBD2; v_call: TRBV11-3; clone_size: many; cdr3_length: 15; cdr3_aa: CASSTGLAVYNEQFF; cdr3_nt: TGTGCCAGCAGCACCGGACTAGCGGTTTACAATGAGCAGTTCTTC
j_call: TRBJ1-5; d_call: -; v_call: TRBV15; clone_size: -; cdr3_length: 18; cdr3_aa: CATSRVQGRWLSNQPQHF; cdr3_nt: TGTGCCACCAGCAGAGTACAGGGACGATGGCTTAGCAATCAGCCCCAGCATTTT
j_call: TRBJ2-1; d_call: TRBD2; v_call: TRBV29-1; clone_size: -; cdr3_length: 13; cdr3_aa: CSVLTSGRYEQFF; cdr3_nt: TGCAGCGTTTTAACTAGCGGGAGGTATGAGCAGTTCTTC
j_call: TRBJ2-5; d_call: TRBD2; v_call: TRBV7-8; clone_size: few; cdr3_length: 15; cdr3_aa: CASRLLAGDLKTQYF; cdr3_nt: TGTGCCAGCAGGTTGCTAGCGGGAGATTTAAAGACCCAGTACTTC
j_call: TRBJ2-3; d_call: -; v_call: TRBV7-2; clone_size: few; cdr3_length: 16; cdr3_aa: CASSSTTRDSGDTQYF; cdr3_nt: TGTGCCAGCAGCTCCACGACCCGGGACTCCGGCGATACGCAGTATTTT
j_call: TRBJ1-5; d_call: -; v_call: TRBV10-3; clone_size: few; cdr3_length: 13; cdr3_aa: CAISPGGNQPQHF; cdr3_nt: TGTGCCATCTCCCCAGGTGGCAATCAGCCCCAGCATTTT
j_call: TRBJ1-5; d_call: -; v_call: TRBV20-1; clone_size: few; cdr3_length: 13; cdr3_aa: CSARDLSNQPQHF; cdr3_nt: TGCAGTGCTAGAGATCTGAGCAATCAGCCCCAGCATTTT
j_call: TRBJ2-3; d_call: -; v_call: TRBV7-2; clone_size: -; cdr3_length: 15; cdr3_aa: CASSPQGQDTDTQYF; cdr3_nt: TGTGCCAGCAGCCCACAGGGCCAAGACACAGATACGCAGTATTTT
j_call: TRBJ2-1; d_call: TRBD2; v_call: TRBV29-1; clone_size: -; cdr3_length: 15; cdr3_aa: CSVEPRLAVYNEQFF; cdr3_nt: TGCAGCGTTGAGCCCCGACTAGCGGTCTACAATGAGCAGTTCTTC
j_call: TRBJ2-7; d_call: TRBD1; v_call: TRBV27; clone_size: few; cdr3_length: 15; cdr3_aa: CASSSHPGQLYEQYF; cdr3_nt: TGTGCCAGCAGTTCACATCCGGGACAGCTGTACGAGCAGTACTTC
j_call: TRBJ2-3; d_call: -; v_call: TRBV20-1; clone_size: few; cdr3_length: 10; cdr3_aa: CSANTDTQYF; cdr3_nt: TGCAGTGCCAACACAGATACGCAGTATTTT
j_call: TRBJ2-1; d_call: TRBD2; v_call: TRBV20-1; clone_size: few; cdr3_length: 14; cdr3_aa: CSWSREALYNEQFF; cdr3_nt: TGCAGTTGGTCGCGGGAGGCTCTCTACAATGAGCAGTTCTTC
j_call: TRBJ2-1; d_call: -; v_call: TRBV5-5; clone_size: many; cdr3_length: 17; cdr3_aa: CASSLELGVHSYNEQFF; cdr3_nt: TGTGCCAGCAGCTTGGAGCTAGGCGTTCACTCCTACAATGAGCAGTTCTTC
j_call: TRBJ2-7; d_call: -; v_call: TRBV7-2; clone_size: many; cdr3_length: 12; cdr3_aa: CASSLEVGEQYF; cdr3_nt: TGTGCCAGCAGCTTAGAGGTGGGAGAGCAGTACTTC
j_call: TRBJ1-2; d_call: -; v_call: TRBV12-3/TRBV12-4; clone_size: few; cdr3_length: 14; cdr3_aa: CASSRGHPSYGYTF; cdr3_nt: TGTGCCAGCAGCCGAGGACATCCTAGCTATGGCTACACCTTC
j_call: TRBJ2-1; d_call: -; v_call: TRBV29-1; clone_size: many; cdr3_length: 13; cdr3_aa: CSVGPGGLNEQFF; cdr3_nt: TGCAGCGTTGGTCCCGGGGGACTCAATGAGCAGTTCTTC
j_call: TRBJ2-5; d_call: TRBD1; v_call: TRBV7-2; clone_size: few; cdr3_length: 15; cdr3_aa: CASSLARGLGETQYF; cdr3_nt: TGTGCCAGCAGCTTAGCGAGGGGGCTGGGGGAGACCCAGTACTTC
j_call: TRBJ1-1; d_call: -; v_call: TRBV29-1; clone_size: once; cdr3_length: 15; cdr3_aa: CSVEMYRGARTEAFF; cdr3_nt: TGCAGCGTTGAGATGTATAGGGGGGCGCGGACTGAAGCTTTCTTT
j_call: TRBJ1-4; d_call: TRBD1; v_call: TRBV6-5; clone_size: few; cdr3_length: 17; cdr3_aa: CASRRPRGQGGKEKLFF; cdr3_nt: TGTGCCAGCAGGCGCCCCAGAGGACAGGGGGGCAAGGAAAAACTGTTTTTT
j_call: TRBJ2-5; d_call: TRBD1; v_call: TRBV20-1; clone_size: many; cdr3_length: 12; cdr3_aa: CSARQGQETQYF; cdr3_nt: TGCAGTGCCCGACAGGGACAAGAGACCCAGTACTTC
j_call: TRBJ2-7; d_call: -; v_call: TRBV24-1; clone_size: many; cdr3_length: 14; cdr3_aa: CATSDPGRSYEQYF; cdr3_nt: TGTGCCACCAGTGACCCGGGACGGTCTTACGAGCAGTACTTC
j_call: TRBJ2-7; d_call: -; v_call: TRBV29-1; clone_size: -; cdr3_length: 13; cdr3_aa: CSAEVRESSEQYF; cdr3_nt: TGCAGCGCCGAGGTCCGCGAATCGAGCGAGCAGTACTTC
j_call: TRBJ2-5; d_call: -; v_call: TRBV5-4; clone_size: -; cdr3_length: 16; cdr3_aa: CASRTGPAEPQETQYF; cdr3_nt: TGTGCCAGCAGAACCGGACCGGCAGAACCCCAAGAGACCCAGTACTTC
j_call: TRBJ2-5; d_call: -; v_call: TRBV15; clone_size: few; cdr3_length: 15; cdr3_aa: CATSGVDTSLETQYF; cdr3_nt: TGTGCCACCAGCGGGGTGGACACCTCCTTAGAGACCCAGTACTTC
j_call: TRBJ2-2; d_call: TRBD2; v_call: TRBV27; clone_size: -; cdr3_length: 15; cdr3_aa: CASGRRDYYTGELFF; cdr3_nt: TGTGCCAGCGGTCGTCGGGACTACTACACCGGGGAGCTGTTTTTT
j_call: TRBJ2-3; d_call: -; v_call: TRBV4-3; clone_size: -; cdr3_length: 18; cdr3_aa: CASSPRRDGGKFTDTQYF; cdr3_nt: TGCGCCAGCAGCCCAAGAAGGGACGGCGGGAAATTCACAGATACGCAGTATTTT
j_call: TRBJ2-5; d_call: TRBD1; v_call: TRBV29-1; clone_size: -; cdr3_length: 12; cdr3_aa: CSGEGQGKTQYF; cdr3_nt: TGCAGCGGTGAAGGACAGGGAAAGACCCAGTACTTC
j_call: TRBJ2-2; d_call: -; v_call: TRBV11-2; clone_size: -; cdr3_length: 13; cdr3_aa: CASSSWDRGELFF; cdr3_nt: TGTGCCAGCAGCTCATGGGACCGCGGGGAGCTGTTTTTT
j_call: TRBJ2-2; d_call: TRBD1; v_call: TRBV10-2; clone_size: -; cdr3_length: 15; cdr3_aa: CASSSGTGGSAELFF; cdr3_nt: TGCGCCAGCAGTTCGGGGACAGGGGGGTCCGCGGAGCTGTTTTTT
j_call: TRBJ2-1; d_call: TRBD2; v_call: TRBV7-9; clone_size: -; cdr3_length: 17; cdr3_aa: CASSPGLAGGIYNEQFF; cdr3_nt: TGTGCCAGCAGCCCCGGACTAGCGGGAGGTATCTACAATGAGCAGTTCTTC